This T cell receptor beta chain was obtained from a study of T cell changes during pregnancy in multiple sclerosis (dated by TCRdb to about 2019). A note on the overall study: The study examined how the T cell repertoire changed over the course of pregnancy in women with multiple sclerosis.

The library came from the immunoSEQ multiplex PCR assay. Here the immuneACCESS table is served through TCRdb, limited to in-frame sequences with V and J called. Missing clones are a known gap in these copies; in checked studies unresolved V genes cover under half, and the rest lacks a known reason. This sample holds approximately 100,000 clones; about 90% were observed only once. Of the sample, about 1.5% falls within the top ten clones. V and J lose 0 bases and 3 bases, and a span of 12 bases separates them. The CDR3 runs 16 amino acids, cysteine and phenylalanine included. The DNA shown is the 48-base CDR3, in frame from base 1. From a lookup of the germline V gene (reference sequence), CDR1 and CDR2 are SEHNR and FQNEAQ. A word on this clone: Which antigen it targets is not known. Base qualities are missing; no much larger clone stands one base away.

The sample here was peripheral blood, taken before pregnancy. The rearrangement combines TRBV7-9 with TRBJ1-3; TRBD1 is possibly the D segment (5 matching bases). The receptor's source is a female donor with multiple sclerosis, enrolled in a pregnancy study. The sequence in DNA is TGTGCCAGCAGCTTAGCAGACAGATTCTTTGGAAACACCATATATTTT. Protein translation: CASSLADRFFGNTIYF.